This T cell receptor beta chain appears in the sequencing data of a study of post-analysis software for immune sequencing data. In the study overall: As for disease course, relapsing-remitting, secondary progressive and progressive-relapsing multiple sclerosis were all included. Study results and caveats: Comparison of patients with controls showed five TRBV segments more frequent in patients, TRBV5-6, TRBV5-1 and TRBV20-1 among them.

CDR3 length equals 17 residues. V was pared by 3 bases and J by 0 bases, with 15 bases between. CDR1 and CDR2 from the germline V gene are ENHRY and SYGVKD. TCR beta libraries were prepared from cDNA with unique molecular identifiers. TCRdb called the PCR reads again in MiXCR, with one record for every CDR3 protein. Of roughly 650,000 distinct CDR3 sequences in the sample, 59% were seen once. Notes on this clonotype: Its specificity is unknown.

The rearrangement joins TRBV10-3 to TRBJ2-4; TRBD1 or TRBD2 may be the D gene (5 bases each). The receptor's source is a girl aged 2 to 9 with multiple sclerosis. The sequencing input was blood. The CDR3 region is CAISDVWGSLAKNIQYF. The CDR3 nucleotides read TGTGCCATCAGTGATGTTTGGGGGAGTTTAGCCAAAAACATTCAGTACTTC.